This TCR beta chain was sequenced during a study of T cell repertoires in cytomegalovirus infection. In the study overall: As its CMV epitopes, the study selected recently identified HLA-C-restricted and well-studied HLA-B-restricted targets. CMV infection together with matching HLA type was indicated by public TCR beta signatures. Study conclusions and caveats: Dominating the ex vivo response were TCR beta clonotypes that were CMV-specific and HLA-C-restricted. The cumulative frequency of public TCR beta families distinguished individuals who carried CMV together with the relevant HLA.

This clonotype was counted a few times. Antigen: not known. MiXCR, run by TCRdb on the reads, gives a single entry per CDR3 protein. The table lists 900,000 to 950,000 distinct CDR3 sequences, about a third of them singletons, with 13% in the top ten. This sequence originates from a human donor in good health (CMV status not recorded). Some clones in this sample may be carry-over from other donors' samples. The material sequenced was cultured CD8+ T cells from PBMCs, taken from culture after CMV antigen stimulation.

Here the CDR3 DNA reads TGTGCCAGCAGCCCAGTGGGCATTTCCTACGAGCAGTACTTC. This gives the protein CASSPVGISYEQYF. The chain links TRBV7-2 to TRBJ2-7; D gene uncertain. This CDR3 is 14 amino acids long. Per the germline V gene, CDR1 is SGHTA and CDR2 is FQGNSA. Trimming shortened V by 5 bases and J by 1 base, and 12 bases separated the two germline ends.